This T cell receptor (beta chain) was observed in a study of shared clonotypes between healthy human individuals. Sequenced by immunoSEQ multiplex PCR; TCRdb stores in-frame clones only, minus some. The data show hundreds of thousands of clones, approximately 79% seen once. CDR3 length: 18 amino acids. J was trimmed by 3 bases and V by 6 bases; bases with no gene match: 19. Germline loops: CDR1 SGHNT, CDR2 YYREEE (reference sequence). The source is a woman between 25 and 40 years old in good health. The chain links TRBV5-4 to TRBJ2-7, with 9 bases matching TRBD2. Sequenced input: memory CD4+ T cells sorted from blood. Indicated subset: CD45RA-negative fraction. CDR3 residues: CASTSLYSGSLGYYEQYF. The CDR3, as DNA: TGTGCCAGCACCTCCCTTTATAGCGGGAGTCTGGGATACTACGAGCAGTACTTC.